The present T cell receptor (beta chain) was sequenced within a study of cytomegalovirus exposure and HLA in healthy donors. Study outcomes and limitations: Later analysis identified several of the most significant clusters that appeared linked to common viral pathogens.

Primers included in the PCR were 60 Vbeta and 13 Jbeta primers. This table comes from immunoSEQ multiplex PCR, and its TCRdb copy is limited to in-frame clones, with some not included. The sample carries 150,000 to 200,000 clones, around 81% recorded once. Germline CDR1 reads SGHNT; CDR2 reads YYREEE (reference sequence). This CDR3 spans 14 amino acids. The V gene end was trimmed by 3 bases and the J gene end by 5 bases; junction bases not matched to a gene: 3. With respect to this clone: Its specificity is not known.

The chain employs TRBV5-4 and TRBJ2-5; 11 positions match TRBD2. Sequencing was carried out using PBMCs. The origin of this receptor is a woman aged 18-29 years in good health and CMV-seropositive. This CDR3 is CASSSGLAVETQYF. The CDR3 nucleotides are TGTGCCAGCAGCTCGGGACTAGCGGTGGAGACCCAGTACTTC.